Listed here is a single T cell receptor (beta chain). Its antigen remains unidentified. This entry belongs to a study of lymphopenia after photon versus proton radiotherapy. General study findings and limits: Relative stability marked proton patients; photon patients lost diversity and naive cells.

There are 14 residues in the CDR3. CDR1 and CDR2 from the germline V gene are SNHLY and FYNNEI. The V and J ends lost 6 bases and 6 bases respectively, with 17 bases between them. TCRdb keeps only in-frame clones here, not all; method: immunoSEQ multiplex PCR. The sample has roughly 76,000 clones; about nine tenths are singletons. J is TRBJ1-1 and V is TRBV2; D is perhaps TRBD1 (6 bases). The input for sequencing was peripheral blood, taken from a patient treated with photon-based radiotherapy. This sequence was found in a woman aged 35 to 49 with cholangiocarcinoma. CDR3 sequence: CASSEVTGISEAFF. In DNA form, the CDR3 reads TGTGCCAGCAGCGAGGTCACAGGGATTTCTGAAGCTTTCTTT.